The source of this T cell receptor (beta chain) is a study of T cells in Graves' hyperthyroidism and ophthalmopathy. Study results and limitations: Most thyroid clonotypes with frequency above 0.001 were detected in blood.

This clonotype came up many times. Antigen: not known. It was uncontrolled infection, other autoimmune disease, pregnancy or lactation that excluded patients. Germline-derived CDR1 and CDR2 are SGHRS and YFSETQ. CDR3 length: 13 amino acids. Trimming pared 4 bases from V and 4 bases from J, leaving 11 bases between. The source material, RNA transcripts, was used to amplify TCR beta CDR3 regions. The HTBI set primed first-round TCR CDR3 RT-PCR. TCRdb re-called the multiplex PCR reads with MiXCR, one entry per CDR3 protein. Of tens of thousands of distinct CDR3 sequences detected, 45% to 65% appear once; the ten largest clones hold approximately 30%.

This TCR was sampled from a man younger than 30 with Graves' hyperthyroidism. The specimen sequenced was peripheral blood or thyroid tissue (not recorded which). V usage is TRBV5-1 and J usage is TRBJ1-2; D unresolved. The CDR3 region is CASSPDGAYGYTF. The CDR3 DNA is TGCGCCAGCAGCCCCGACGGAGCCTATGGCTACACCTTC.